This T cell receptor (beta chain) appears in the sequencing data of a study of siplizumab effects on memory and regulatory T cells. TCRdb's copy holds only in-frame clones and misses some; the assay was immunoSEQ multiplex PCR. The data show about 100,000 clones, with about nine tenths seen just once and more than 10% held by the top ten. About this clone itself: What it recognizes is unknown.

The study's findings and limits: The study found that mappable alloreactive CD4+ clones averaged approximately 69% Treg-derived with siplizumab and roughly 27% in controls.

This CDR3 spans 13 amino acids. Trimming left V 6 bases short and J 7 bases short, with 12 bases between. The germline V gene encodes CDR1 SGHTA and CDR2 FQGNSA. The sample was non-Treg CD4+ T cells sorted from blood. The chain recombines TRBV7-2 with TRBJ2-2; no definite D call. The source of this sequence is a human donor in good health. CDR3 DNA sequence: TGTGCCAGCAGGCCTATATTGAGCGGGGAGCTGTTTTTT. It is translated as CASRPILSGELFF.